This T cell receptor beta chain originates from a study of monozygotic twins with inflammatory bowel disease. CDR3 length: 11 residues. Germline V CDR1 and CDR2: SNHLY, FYNNEI. TCRalpha and TCRbeta cDNA was put through two nested PCRs of around 15 and 9 cycles. For each CDR3 protein, TCRdb gives one entry from its re-call of the 5' RACE reads, without DNA. Listed are about 160,000 distinct CDR3 sequences; more than 2.5% falls within the top ten. This chain joins TRBV2 and TRBJ2-1; the TRBD1 assignment by TCRdb is unverifiable without DNA. Sequenced material: blood. The TCR sequence derives from a human donor with ulcerative colitis or Crohn's disease, or a healthy co-twin of an affected twin (not recorded which). CDR3 residues: CASGAYNEQFF.